The 13 T cell receptor beta chains listed next were all sequenced from one sample in a study of technical replicates of blood from a few donors. Profiling relied on immunoSEQ multiplex PCR, and the TCRdb table lists in-frame clones only, not all of them. This sample carries 95,000 to 100,000 clones, about 94% of them seen once, and the ten largest clones take approximately 0.23%. The sample comprised T cells isolated from PBMCs. The receptors derive from a human donor in good health.

V is TRBV28 and J is TRBJ2-1, with TRBD1 identical over 10 bases. Germline V gene data show CDR1 as MDHEN and CDR2 as SYDVKM. V lost 5 bases to trimming and J lost 4 bases; unmatched junction nucleotides: 8. CDR3 size: 16 residues. DNA for the CDR3: TGTGCCAGCAGTCCCCTTCGGGACAGGGGATACAATGAGCAGTTCTTC. Translating gives CASSPLRDRGYNEQFF.

This chain joins TRBV28 and TRBJ2-7; 9 nucleotides line up with TRBD1. This CDR3 has 18 residues. Germline trimming cut 6 bases from V and 3 bases from J; bases unmatched to any gene: 18. Germline V gene lookup returns CDR1 MDHEN and CDR2 SYDVKM. The CDR3 sequence is CASSSLSFGTGRNYEQYF. The CDR3 DNA reads as TGTGCCAGCAGCAGTTTGTCTTTCGGGACAGGGCGGAACTACGAGCAGTACTTC.

The chain combines TRBV4-1 with TRBJ2-7, with 11 bases lining up with TRBD2. CDR1 MGHRA and CDR2 YSYEKL come from the germline V gene. This CDR3 is built from 15 residues. Trimming removed 4 bases from V and 5 bases from J; junction bases left unmatched: 7. The CDR3 protein is CASSPRLAGFDEQYF. The CDR3 nucleotides are TGCGCCAGCAGCCCCCGACTAGCGGGATTTGACGAGCAGTACTTC.

The count of this clone is one. The V and J genes are TRBV2 and TRBJ2-1; 10 nucleotides line up with TRBD1. Looked up from germline, CDR1 is SNHLY and CDR2 is FYNNEI. The V and J ends lost 8 bases and 2 bases, in that order; junction bases with no gene match: 6. The CDR3 runs 15 residues. The CDR3, as DNA: TGTGCCAGCGGACAGGACAGGGGGACCTACAATGAGCAGTTCTTC. Residues: CASGQDRGTYNEQFF.

The chain has TRBV5-5 and TRBJ1-5; TRBD1 might be the D (6 bases). From germline, CDR1 is SGHKS and CDR2 YYEKEE (reference sequence). V was cut by 0 bases and J by 0 bases, with 13 bases left in between. CDR3 size: 17 residues. The CDR3 loop is CASSLVLGQHSNQPQHF. In DNA, the CDR3 is TGTGCCAGCAGCTTGGTCTTAGGACAGCATAGCAATCAGCCCCAGCATTTT.

This rearrangement joins TRBV6-6 to TRBJ1-1; D ambiguous. V was clipped by 6 bases and J by 1 base, with 9 bases between them. Germline CDR1 MNHNY, CDR2 SVGAGI (reference sequence). The CDR3 is 13 amino acids. CDR3 loop: CASSTYRNTEAFF. CDR3 DNA: TGTGCCAGCAGCACGTACAGGAACACTGAAGCTTTCTTT.

The chain joins TRBV4-1 to TRBJ2-7; TRBD1 might be the D (6 bases). CDR3 length: 17 residues. V shed 4 bases and J shed 5 bases, with 24 bases lying between them. Germline V CDR1 and CDR2: MGHRA, YSYEKL. This CDR3 is CASSLQGTGTLLHEQYF. In DNA form, the CDR3 reads TGCGCCAGCAGCCTTCAAGGAACAGGGACACTCCTCCACGAGCAGTACTTC.

The V gene is TRBV28, the J gene TRBJ2-3; D remains ambiguous. V dropped 5 bases and J dropped 8 bases, with 17 bases sitting between them. The germline CDR1 and CDR2 sequences are MDHEN and SYDVKM. This CDR3 has 14 residues. Written as DNA, the CDR3 is TGTGCCAGCAGTCCTCTAGTTTCCCTTTTTACGCAGTATTTT. Translation gives CASSPLVSLFTQYF.

The chain has TRBV10-1 and TRBJ2-3; D not resolved. Germline V gene lookup returns CDR1 WNHNN and CDR2 SYGVQD (reference sequence). The germline V and J ends were trimmed by 1 base and 4 bases, with 9 bases remaining between them. The CDR3 length is 14 residues. The CDR3 sequence is CASSEYGLADTQYF. The CDR3 DNA reads as TGCGCCAGCAGTGAGTATGGCCTCGCAGATACGCAGTATTTT.

The chain employs TRBV30 and TRBJ2-1; 8 bases agree with TRBD1. CDR1 and CDR2 from the germline V gene are GTSNPN and SVGIG (reference sequence). CDR3 length: 17 amino acids. J gave up 5 bases and V 0 bases, and 12 bases lay outside the gene matches. The CDR3 protein is CAWSVLLGQGAHNEQFF. The DNA of the CDR3 is TGTGCCTGGAGTGTCCTTCTGGGGCAGGGGGCCCACAATGAGCAGTTCTTC.

In nucleotides, the CDR3 is TGCGCCAGCAGTAATGGTCCGACGGGGGATTACTATGGCTACACCTTC. Translation: CASSNGPTGDYYGYTF. This chain uses TRBV10-1 with TRBJ1-2; possible D gene TRBD1, 5 bases. The length of the CDR3 is 16 residues. Germline-derived CDR1 and CDR2 are WNHNN and SYGVQD (reference sequence). V lost 5 bases and J 3 bases, leaving 19 bases between the germline ends.

In this sample, this clone turned up a few times. The gene calls are TRBV7-9 and TRBJ1-1; D is possibly TRBD1 (5 bases). Germline CDR1 reads SEHNR; CDR2 reads FQNEAQ (reference sequence). V was pared by 4 bases and J by 1 base, with 10 bases between. The CDR3 is 14 amino acids. CDR3 in amino acids: CASSSQGGNTEAFF. Here the CDR3 DNA reads TGTGCCAGCAGCTCTCAGGGTGGGAACACTGAAGCTTTCTTT.

V gene TRBV18 combines with J gene TRBJ2-1; D gene unclear. V lost 3 bases and J lost 0, with 6 bases in between. The V gene's germline CDR1 is KGHSH and CDR2 LQKENI. There are 14 residues in the CDR3. The CDR3 here is CASSPADSYNEQFF. Here the CDR3 DNA reads TGTGCCAGCTCACCCGCGGACTCCTACAATGAGCAGTTCTTC.